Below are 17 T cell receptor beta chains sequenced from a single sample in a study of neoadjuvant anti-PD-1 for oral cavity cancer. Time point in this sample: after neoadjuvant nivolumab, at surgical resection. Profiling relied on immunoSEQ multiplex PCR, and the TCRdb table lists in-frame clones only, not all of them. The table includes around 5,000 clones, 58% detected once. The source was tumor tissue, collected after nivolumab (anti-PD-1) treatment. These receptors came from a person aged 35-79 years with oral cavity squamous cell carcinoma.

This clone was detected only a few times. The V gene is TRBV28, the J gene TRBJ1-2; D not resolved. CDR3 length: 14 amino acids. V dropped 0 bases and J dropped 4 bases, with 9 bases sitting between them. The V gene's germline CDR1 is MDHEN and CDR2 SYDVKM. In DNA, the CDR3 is TGTGCCAGCAGTTTATGGATAGTTTCCTATGGCTACACCTTC. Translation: CASSLWIVSYGYTF.

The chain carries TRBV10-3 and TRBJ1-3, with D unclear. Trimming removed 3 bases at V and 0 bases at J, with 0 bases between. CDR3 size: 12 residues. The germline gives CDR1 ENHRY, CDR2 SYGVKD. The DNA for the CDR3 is TGTGCCATCAGTGACTCTGGAAACACCATATATTTT. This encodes CAISDSGNTIYF.

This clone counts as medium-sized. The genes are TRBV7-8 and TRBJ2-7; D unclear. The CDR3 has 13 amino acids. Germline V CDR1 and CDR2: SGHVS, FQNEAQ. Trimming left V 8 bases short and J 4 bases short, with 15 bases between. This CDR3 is CASRPGHQYEQYF. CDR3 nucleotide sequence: TGTGCCAGCCGCCCGGGCCATCAATACGAGCAGTACTTC.

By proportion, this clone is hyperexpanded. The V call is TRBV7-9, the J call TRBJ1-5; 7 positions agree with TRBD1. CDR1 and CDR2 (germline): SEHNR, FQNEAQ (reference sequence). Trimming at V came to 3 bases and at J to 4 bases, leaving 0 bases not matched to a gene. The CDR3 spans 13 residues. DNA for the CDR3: TGTGCCAGCAGCTTGACAGGGAATCAGCCCCAGCATTTT. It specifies CASSLTGNQPQHF.

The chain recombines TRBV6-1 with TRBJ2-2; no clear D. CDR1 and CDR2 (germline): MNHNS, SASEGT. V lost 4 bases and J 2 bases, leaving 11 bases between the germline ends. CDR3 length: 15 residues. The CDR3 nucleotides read TGTGCCAGCAGTGTACTCTCGGGCAACACCGGGGAGCTGTTTTTT. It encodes CASSVLSGNTGELFF.

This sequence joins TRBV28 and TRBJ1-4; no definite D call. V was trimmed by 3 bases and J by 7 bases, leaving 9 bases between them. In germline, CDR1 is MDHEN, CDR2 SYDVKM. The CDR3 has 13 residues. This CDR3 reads CASSFYVGEKLFF. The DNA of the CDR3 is TGTGCCAGCAGTTTTTATGTCGGTGAAAAACTGTTTTTT.

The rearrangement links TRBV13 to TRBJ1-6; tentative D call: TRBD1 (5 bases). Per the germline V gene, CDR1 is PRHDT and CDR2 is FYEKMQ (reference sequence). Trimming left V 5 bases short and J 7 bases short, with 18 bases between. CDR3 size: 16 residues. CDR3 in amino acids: CASSPGRGWENSPLHF. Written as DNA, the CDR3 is TGTGCCAGCAGCCCAGGAAGGGGCTGGGAGAATTCACCCCTCCACTTT. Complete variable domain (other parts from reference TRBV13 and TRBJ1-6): AAGVIQSPRHLIKEKRETATLKCYPIPRHDTVYWYQQGPGQDPQFLISFYEKMQSDKGSIPDRFSAQQFSDYHSELNMSSLELGDSALYFCASSPGRGWENSPLHFGNGTRLTVT.

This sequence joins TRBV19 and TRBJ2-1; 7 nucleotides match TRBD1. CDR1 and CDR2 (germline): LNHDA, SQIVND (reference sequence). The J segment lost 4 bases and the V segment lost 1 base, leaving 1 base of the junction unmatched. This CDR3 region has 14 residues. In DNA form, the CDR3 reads TGTGCCAGTAGTATAGGGGGACAGTACAATGAGCAGTTCTTC. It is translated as CASSIGGQYNEQFF. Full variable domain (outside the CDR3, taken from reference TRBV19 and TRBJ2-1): DGGITQSPKYLFRKEGQNVTLSCEQNLNHDAMYWYRQDPGQGLRLIYYSQIVNDFQKGDIAEGYSVSREKKESFPLTVTSAQKNPTAFYLCASSIGGQYNEQFFGPGTRLTVL.

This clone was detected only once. CDR3 coding DNA: TGTGCCAGCAGCTTAAGGGGCCCCGGGACTAGCGGGAGTAAGAATGAGCAGTTCTTC. Translation gives CASSLRGPGTSGSKNEQFF. The rearrangement links TRBV7-6 to TRBJ2-1, with 14 bases aligning to TRBD2. The junction had 13 bases not matched to a gene; V was cut back by 2 bases and J by 7 bases. This CDR3 region has 19 residues. Per the germline V gene, CDR1 is SGHVS and CDR2 is FNYEAQ.

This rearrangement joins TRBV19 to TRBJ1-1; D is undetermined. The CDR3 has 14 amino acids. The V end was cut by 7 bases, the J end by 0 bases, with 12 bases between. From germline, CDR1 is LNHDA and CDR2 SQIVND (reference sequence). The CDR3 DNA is TGTGCCAGTAACCACAATGGACTGAACACTGAAGCTTTCTTT. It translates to CASNHNGLNTEAFF.

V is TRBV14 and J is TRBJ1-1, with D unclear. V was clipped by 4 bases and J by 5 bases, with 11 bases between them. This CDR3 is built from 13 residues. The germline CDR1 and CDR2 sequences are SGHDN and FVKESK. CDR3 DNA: TGTGCCAGCAGCCCGGAGCTGGGGACTGAAGCTTTCTTT. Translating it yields CASSPELGTEAFF.

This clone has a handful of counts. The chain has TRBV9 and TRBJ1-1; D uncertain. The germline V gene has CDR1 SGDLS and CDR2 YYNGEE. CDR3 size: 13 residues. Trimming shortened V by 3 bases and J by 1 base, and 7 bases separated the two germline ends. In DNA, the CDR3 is TGTGCCAGCAGCGCTACAGCGAACACTGAAGCTTTCTTT. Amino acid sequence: CASSATANTEAFF. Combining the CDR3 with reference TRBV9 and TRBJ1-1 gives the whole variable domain DSGVTQTPKHLITATGQRVTLRCSPRSGDLSVYWYQQSLDQGLQFLIQYYNGEERAKGNILERFSAQQFPDLHSELNLSSLELGDSALYFCASSATANTEAFFGQGTRLTVV.

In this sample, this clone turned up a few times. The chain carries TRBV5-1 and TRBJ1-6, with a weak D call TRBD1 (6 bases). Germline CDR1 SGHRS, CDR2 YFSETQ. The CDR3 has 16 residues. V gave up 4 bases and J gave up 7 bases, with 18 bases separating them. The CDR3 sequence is CASSDTTGQLNSPLHF. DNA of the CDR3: TGCGCCAGCAGCGACACAACCGGACAGTTAAATTCACCCCTCCACTTT.

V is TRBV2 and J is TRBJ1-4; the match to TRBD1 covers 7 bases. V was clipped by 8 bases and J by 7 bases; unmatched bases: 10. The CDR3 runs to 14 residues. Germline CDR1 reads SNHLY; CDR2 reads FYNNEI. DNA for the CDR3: TGTGCCAGCCGCCGGGACAGTGAACGTGAAAAACTGTTTTTT. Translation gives CASRRDSEREKLFF.

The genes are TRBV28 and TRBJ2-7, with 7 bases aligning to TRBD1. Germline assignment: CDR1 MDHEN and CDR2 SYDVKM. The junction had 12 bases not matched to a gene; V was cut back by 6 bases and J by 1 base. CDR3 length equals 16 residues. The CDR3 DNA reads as TGTGCCAGCAGCTTTCCGACAGGGAGAGCTTCCTACGAGCAGTACTTC. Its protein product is CASSFPTGRASYEQYF.

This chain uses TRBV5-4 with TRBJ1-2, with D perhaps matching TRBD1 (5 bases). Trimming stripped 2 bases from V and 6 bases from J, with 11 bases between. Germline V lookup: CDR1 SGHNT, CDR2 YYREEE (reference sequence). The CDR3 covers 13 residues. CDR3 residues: CASSLHGGDGYTF. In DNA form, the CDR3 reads TGTGCCAGCAGCTTACACGGAGGGGATGGCTACACCTTC.

In DNA, the CDR3 is TGTGCCAGCAGGGGGTCCTCTAACTATGGCTACACCTTC. As protein: CASRGSSNYGYTF. The chain recombines TRBV6-1 with TRBJ1-2; D not resolved. Germline CDR1 reads MNHNS; CDR2 reads SASEGT. Trimming pared 6 bases from V and 0 bases from J, leaving 8 bases between. This CDR3 comprises 13 residues.